Listed here are 19 T cell receptor beta chains from one sample, sequenced in a study of CD8 T cells in Susac syndrome. Random hexamers were used to reverse transcribe an amount of roughly 0.5 to 1 ug RNA. TCRdb called the immunoSEQ multiplex PCR reads again in MiXCR, with one record for every CDR3 protein. The sample shows roughly 120,000 distinct CDR3 sequences, around 95% of them seen only once. Sequenced sample: CD4+ T cells from PBMCs. The receptors were gathered from a human donor in good health.

The J gene is TRBJ1-6, the V gene TRBV30; D uncertain. This CDR3 comprises 13 residues. Trimming left V 3 bases short and J 6 bases short, with 9 bases between. The germline CDR1 and CDR2 sequences are GTSNPN and SVGIG (reference sequence). This chain's CDR3 is CAWRIHFNSPLHF. The CDR3 bases are TGTGCCTGGAGGATCCACTTTAATTCACCCCTCCACTTT.

This rearrangement joins TRBV2 to TRBJ2-7; D gene uncertain. This CDR3 region has 13 residues. Germline V gene data show CDR1 as SNHLY and CDR2 as FYNNEI. Between the trimmed V and J ends, which lost 4 bases and 6 bases, there was a span of 13 bases. CDR3 DNA sequence: TGTGCCAGCAGTGTGGGCACTTTAGGCGAGCAGTACTTC. It is translated as CASSVGTLGEQYF.

V gene TRBV12-3 or TRBV12-4 combines with J gene TRBJ2-7; TRBD1 matches 9 bases. This CDR3 contains 15 residues. Trimming took 6 bases from V and 2 from J; bases not matched to a gene: 8. The CDR3 is CASSPSWDRAYEQYF. The CDR3 DNA is TGTGCCAGCAGCCCCTCGTGGGACAGGGCCTACGAGCAGTACTTC.

The genes are TRBV30 and TRBJ2-7, with no clear D. The V and J ends lost 1 base and 1 base respectively, with 8 bases between them. The germline gives CDR1 GTSNPN, CDR2 SVGIG (reference sequence). The CDR3 is made up of 13 amino acids. The CDR3 DNA sequence: TGTGCCTGGAGTGAGGGTTCTTCCTACGAGCAGTACTTC. The encoded protein is CAWSEGSSYEQYF.

The chain recombines TRBV2 with TRBJ2-5; D is perhaps TRBD1 (6 bases). CDR3 size: 17 residues. From germline, CDR1 is SNHLY and CDR2 FYNNEI. Trimming shortened V by 6 bases and J by 3 bases, and 23 bases separated the two germline ends. CDR3 bases: TGTGCCAGCAGCCACCCCCATCAACAGGGCGCCAAAGAGACCCAGTACTTC. Its translation is CASSHPHQQGAKETQYF. The full variable domain, in which reference TRBV2 and TRBJ2-5 provide the parts outside the CDR3, is EPEVTQTPSHQVTQMGQEVILRCVPISNHLYFYWYRQILGQKVEFLVSFYNNEISEKSEIFDDQFSVERPDGSNFTLKIRSTKLEDSAMYFCASSHPHQQGAKETQYFGPGTRLLVL.

V gene TRBV5-5 combines with J gene TRBJ2-7; TRBD2 agrees at 8 bases. Germline V lookup: CDR1 SGHKS, CDR2 YYEKEE (reference sequence). The CDR3 sequence is 16 residues long. The ends lost 4 bases at V and 5 bases at J; junction bases unmatched: 14. As DNA, the CDR3 is TGTGCCAGCAGCCCAGATGTGAGACTAGCGACCGACGAGCAGTACTTC. Protein sequence: CASSPDVRLATDEQYF.

This clonotype was seen a single time. This chain connects TRBV5-1 to TRBJ1-2; 9 positions match TRBD1. This CDR3 contains 15 residues. V gave up 4 bases and J gave up 2 bases; unmatched junction bases: 6. The germline V gene encodes CDR1 SGHRS and CDR2 YFSETQ. The CDR3 DNA follows: TGCGCCAGCAGCCTCTCGGGACAGGGAAACTATGGCTACACCTTC. The encoded protein is CASSLSGQGNYGYTF.

The V call is TRBV5-1, the J call TRBJ2-1, with 8 bases fitting TRBD1. Germline-derived CDR1 and CDR2 are SGHRS and YFSETQ. The CDR3 is 15 amino acids. Losses at the gene ends were 7 bases for V and 10 bases for J; bases not matched to a gene: 16. The chain's CDR3 is CASRPSGQGTLEQFF. The CDR3 nucleotides read TGCGCCAGCCGCCCCTCAGGACAGGGAACTTTGGAGCAGTTCTTC.

The rearrangement links TRBV7-9 to TRBJ1-1; 7 bases are a match to TRBD1. Trimming took 4 bases from V and 8 from J; bases not matched to a gene: 16. The CDR3 consists of 16 residues. Germline CDR1 is SEHNR and CDR2 is FQNEAQ (reference sequence). The CDR3 here is CASSSPRDSLLFEAFF. In DNA, the CDR3 is TGTGCCAGCAGCTCCCCTCGGGACAGCCTTCTTTTCGAAGCTTTCTTT. The entire variable domain, with the rest obtained from reference TRBV7-9 and TRBJ1-1, is as follows: DTGVSQNPRHKITKRGQNVTFRCDPISEHNRLYWYRQTLGQGPEFLTYFQNEAQLEKSRLLSDRFSAERPKGSFSTLEIQRTEQGDSAMYLCASSSPRDSLLFEAFFGQGTRLTVV.

CDR3 sequence: CATSDSDRVQPQHF. The CDR3 nucleotides are TGTGCCACCAGTGATTCGGACAGGGTCCAGCCCCAGCATTTT. The gene calls are TRBV24-1 and TRBJ1-5, with 8 nucleotides matching TRBD1. Unmatched junction bases numbered 3, after V lost 2 bases and J lost 7 bases. Germline CDR1 and CDR2: KGHDR and SFDVKD. CDR3 length: 14 amino acids.

V usage is TRBV20-1 and J usage is TRBJ2-7; 7 nucleotides line up with TRBD2. The CDR3 loop spans 13 amino acids. J gave up 6 bases and V 7 bases, and 12 bases lay outside the gene matches. Germline V gene data show CDR1 as DFQATT and CDR2 as SNEGSKA (reference sequence). As DNA, the CDR3 is TGCAGTGGTGGGGGAGGGCACCTTGGCGAGCAGTACTTC. Its translation: CSGGGGHLGEQYF.

This sequence joins TRBV20-1 and TRBJ2-6; 7 bases match TRBD1. V shed 5 bases and J 1 base; nucleotides not matched to a gene: 14. Per the germline V gene, CDR1 is DFQATT and CDR2 is SNEGSKA (reference sequence). This CDR3 region has 18 residues. The DNA of the CDR3 is TGCAGTGCTTGGAGAGACAGGGAATATGATTCTGGGGCCAACGTCCTGACTTTC. This encodes CSAWRDREYDSGANVLTF.

J is TRBJ2-2 and V is TRBV7-6; no clear D gene. The CDR3 totals 15 residues. V lost 5 bases and J lost 2, with 12 bases in between. CDR1 SGHVS and CDR2 FNYEAQ come from the germline V gene. CDR3 DNA sequence: TGTGCCAGCAGCAGTGGCTCTCCTAACACCGGGGAGCTGTTTTTT. This sequence encodes CASSSGSPNTGELFF. Supplemented by reference TRBV7-6 and TRBJ2-2, the full variable domain reads GAGVSQSPRYKVTKRGQDVALRCDPISGHVSLYWYRQALGQGPEFLTYFNYEAQQDKSGLPNDRFSAERPEGSISTLTIQRTEQRDSAMYRCASSSGSPNTGELFFGEGSRLTVL.

The gene calls are TRBV6-2 or TRBV6-3 and TRBJ2-7, with 13 bases that match TRBD2. Trimming cost V 4 bases and J 4 bases; bases outside gene matches: 7. Germline V CDR1 and CDR2: MNHEY, SVGEGT. This CDR3 region has 16 residues. The CDR3 bases are TGTGCCAGCAGTTTCGCCCGGACTAGCGGGAGTTACGAGCAGTACTTC. This gives the protein CASSFARTSGSYEQYF.

The chain is built from TRBV19 and TRBJ2-5; D is perhaps TRBD1 (5 bases). Trimming left V 4 bases short and J 1 base short, with 7 bases between. Germline CDR1 reads LNHDA; CDR2 reads SQIVND (reference sequence). This CDR3 comprises 13 residues. The CDR3 loop is CASSNRIQETQYF. The CDR3 region has the DNA TGTGCCAGTAGTAACAGGATCCAAGAGACCCAGTACTTC.

The chain links TRBV14 to TRBJ2-1, with TRBD2 matching over 10 bases. The CDR3 extends over 15 amino acids. Germline CDR1 and CDR2: SGHDN and FVKESK. Trimming took 5 bases from V and 6 from J; bases not matched to a gene: 7. CDR3 sequence: CASSSEGTSVNEQFF. Written as DNA, the CDR3 is TGTGCCAGCAGCTCCGAGGGGACTAGCGTCAATGAGCAGTTCTTC.

This clonotype was seen a few times. The chain carries TRBV19 and TRBJ1-5; possible D gene TRBD1, 5 bases. The germline V gene has CDR1 LNHDA and CDR2 SQIVND (reference sequence). The CDR3 consists of 15 residues. Trimming left V 8 bases short and J 3 bases short, with 17 bases between. CDR3: CASHQTLTDNQPQHF. CDR3 bases: TGTGCCAGTCACCAGACTTTGACAGACAATCAGCCCCAGCATTTT.

This chain's CDR3 is CASSESGKNQPQHF. The CDR3 nucleotides are TGTGCCAGCAGTGAGTCGGGGAAAAATCAGCCCCAGCATTTT. The genes are TRBV2 and TRBJ1-5; D is undetermined. CDR1 and CDR2 (germline): SNHLY, FYNNEI. CDR3 size: 14 residues. The germline V and J ends were trimmed by 3 bases and 4 bases, with 10 bases remaining between them.

The gene calls are TRBV30 and TRBJ1-4, with D possibly TRBD1 on 6 matching bases. V was cut by 0 bases and J by 4 bases, with 12 bases left in between. Germline CDR1 and CDR2: GTSNPN and SVGIG (reference sequence). The CDR3 is 15 residues long. This chain's CDR3 is CAWSVLGRGNEKLFF. CDR3 nucleotide sequence: TGTGCCTGGAGTGTTCTCGGCAGGGGTAATGAAAAACTGTTTTTT.